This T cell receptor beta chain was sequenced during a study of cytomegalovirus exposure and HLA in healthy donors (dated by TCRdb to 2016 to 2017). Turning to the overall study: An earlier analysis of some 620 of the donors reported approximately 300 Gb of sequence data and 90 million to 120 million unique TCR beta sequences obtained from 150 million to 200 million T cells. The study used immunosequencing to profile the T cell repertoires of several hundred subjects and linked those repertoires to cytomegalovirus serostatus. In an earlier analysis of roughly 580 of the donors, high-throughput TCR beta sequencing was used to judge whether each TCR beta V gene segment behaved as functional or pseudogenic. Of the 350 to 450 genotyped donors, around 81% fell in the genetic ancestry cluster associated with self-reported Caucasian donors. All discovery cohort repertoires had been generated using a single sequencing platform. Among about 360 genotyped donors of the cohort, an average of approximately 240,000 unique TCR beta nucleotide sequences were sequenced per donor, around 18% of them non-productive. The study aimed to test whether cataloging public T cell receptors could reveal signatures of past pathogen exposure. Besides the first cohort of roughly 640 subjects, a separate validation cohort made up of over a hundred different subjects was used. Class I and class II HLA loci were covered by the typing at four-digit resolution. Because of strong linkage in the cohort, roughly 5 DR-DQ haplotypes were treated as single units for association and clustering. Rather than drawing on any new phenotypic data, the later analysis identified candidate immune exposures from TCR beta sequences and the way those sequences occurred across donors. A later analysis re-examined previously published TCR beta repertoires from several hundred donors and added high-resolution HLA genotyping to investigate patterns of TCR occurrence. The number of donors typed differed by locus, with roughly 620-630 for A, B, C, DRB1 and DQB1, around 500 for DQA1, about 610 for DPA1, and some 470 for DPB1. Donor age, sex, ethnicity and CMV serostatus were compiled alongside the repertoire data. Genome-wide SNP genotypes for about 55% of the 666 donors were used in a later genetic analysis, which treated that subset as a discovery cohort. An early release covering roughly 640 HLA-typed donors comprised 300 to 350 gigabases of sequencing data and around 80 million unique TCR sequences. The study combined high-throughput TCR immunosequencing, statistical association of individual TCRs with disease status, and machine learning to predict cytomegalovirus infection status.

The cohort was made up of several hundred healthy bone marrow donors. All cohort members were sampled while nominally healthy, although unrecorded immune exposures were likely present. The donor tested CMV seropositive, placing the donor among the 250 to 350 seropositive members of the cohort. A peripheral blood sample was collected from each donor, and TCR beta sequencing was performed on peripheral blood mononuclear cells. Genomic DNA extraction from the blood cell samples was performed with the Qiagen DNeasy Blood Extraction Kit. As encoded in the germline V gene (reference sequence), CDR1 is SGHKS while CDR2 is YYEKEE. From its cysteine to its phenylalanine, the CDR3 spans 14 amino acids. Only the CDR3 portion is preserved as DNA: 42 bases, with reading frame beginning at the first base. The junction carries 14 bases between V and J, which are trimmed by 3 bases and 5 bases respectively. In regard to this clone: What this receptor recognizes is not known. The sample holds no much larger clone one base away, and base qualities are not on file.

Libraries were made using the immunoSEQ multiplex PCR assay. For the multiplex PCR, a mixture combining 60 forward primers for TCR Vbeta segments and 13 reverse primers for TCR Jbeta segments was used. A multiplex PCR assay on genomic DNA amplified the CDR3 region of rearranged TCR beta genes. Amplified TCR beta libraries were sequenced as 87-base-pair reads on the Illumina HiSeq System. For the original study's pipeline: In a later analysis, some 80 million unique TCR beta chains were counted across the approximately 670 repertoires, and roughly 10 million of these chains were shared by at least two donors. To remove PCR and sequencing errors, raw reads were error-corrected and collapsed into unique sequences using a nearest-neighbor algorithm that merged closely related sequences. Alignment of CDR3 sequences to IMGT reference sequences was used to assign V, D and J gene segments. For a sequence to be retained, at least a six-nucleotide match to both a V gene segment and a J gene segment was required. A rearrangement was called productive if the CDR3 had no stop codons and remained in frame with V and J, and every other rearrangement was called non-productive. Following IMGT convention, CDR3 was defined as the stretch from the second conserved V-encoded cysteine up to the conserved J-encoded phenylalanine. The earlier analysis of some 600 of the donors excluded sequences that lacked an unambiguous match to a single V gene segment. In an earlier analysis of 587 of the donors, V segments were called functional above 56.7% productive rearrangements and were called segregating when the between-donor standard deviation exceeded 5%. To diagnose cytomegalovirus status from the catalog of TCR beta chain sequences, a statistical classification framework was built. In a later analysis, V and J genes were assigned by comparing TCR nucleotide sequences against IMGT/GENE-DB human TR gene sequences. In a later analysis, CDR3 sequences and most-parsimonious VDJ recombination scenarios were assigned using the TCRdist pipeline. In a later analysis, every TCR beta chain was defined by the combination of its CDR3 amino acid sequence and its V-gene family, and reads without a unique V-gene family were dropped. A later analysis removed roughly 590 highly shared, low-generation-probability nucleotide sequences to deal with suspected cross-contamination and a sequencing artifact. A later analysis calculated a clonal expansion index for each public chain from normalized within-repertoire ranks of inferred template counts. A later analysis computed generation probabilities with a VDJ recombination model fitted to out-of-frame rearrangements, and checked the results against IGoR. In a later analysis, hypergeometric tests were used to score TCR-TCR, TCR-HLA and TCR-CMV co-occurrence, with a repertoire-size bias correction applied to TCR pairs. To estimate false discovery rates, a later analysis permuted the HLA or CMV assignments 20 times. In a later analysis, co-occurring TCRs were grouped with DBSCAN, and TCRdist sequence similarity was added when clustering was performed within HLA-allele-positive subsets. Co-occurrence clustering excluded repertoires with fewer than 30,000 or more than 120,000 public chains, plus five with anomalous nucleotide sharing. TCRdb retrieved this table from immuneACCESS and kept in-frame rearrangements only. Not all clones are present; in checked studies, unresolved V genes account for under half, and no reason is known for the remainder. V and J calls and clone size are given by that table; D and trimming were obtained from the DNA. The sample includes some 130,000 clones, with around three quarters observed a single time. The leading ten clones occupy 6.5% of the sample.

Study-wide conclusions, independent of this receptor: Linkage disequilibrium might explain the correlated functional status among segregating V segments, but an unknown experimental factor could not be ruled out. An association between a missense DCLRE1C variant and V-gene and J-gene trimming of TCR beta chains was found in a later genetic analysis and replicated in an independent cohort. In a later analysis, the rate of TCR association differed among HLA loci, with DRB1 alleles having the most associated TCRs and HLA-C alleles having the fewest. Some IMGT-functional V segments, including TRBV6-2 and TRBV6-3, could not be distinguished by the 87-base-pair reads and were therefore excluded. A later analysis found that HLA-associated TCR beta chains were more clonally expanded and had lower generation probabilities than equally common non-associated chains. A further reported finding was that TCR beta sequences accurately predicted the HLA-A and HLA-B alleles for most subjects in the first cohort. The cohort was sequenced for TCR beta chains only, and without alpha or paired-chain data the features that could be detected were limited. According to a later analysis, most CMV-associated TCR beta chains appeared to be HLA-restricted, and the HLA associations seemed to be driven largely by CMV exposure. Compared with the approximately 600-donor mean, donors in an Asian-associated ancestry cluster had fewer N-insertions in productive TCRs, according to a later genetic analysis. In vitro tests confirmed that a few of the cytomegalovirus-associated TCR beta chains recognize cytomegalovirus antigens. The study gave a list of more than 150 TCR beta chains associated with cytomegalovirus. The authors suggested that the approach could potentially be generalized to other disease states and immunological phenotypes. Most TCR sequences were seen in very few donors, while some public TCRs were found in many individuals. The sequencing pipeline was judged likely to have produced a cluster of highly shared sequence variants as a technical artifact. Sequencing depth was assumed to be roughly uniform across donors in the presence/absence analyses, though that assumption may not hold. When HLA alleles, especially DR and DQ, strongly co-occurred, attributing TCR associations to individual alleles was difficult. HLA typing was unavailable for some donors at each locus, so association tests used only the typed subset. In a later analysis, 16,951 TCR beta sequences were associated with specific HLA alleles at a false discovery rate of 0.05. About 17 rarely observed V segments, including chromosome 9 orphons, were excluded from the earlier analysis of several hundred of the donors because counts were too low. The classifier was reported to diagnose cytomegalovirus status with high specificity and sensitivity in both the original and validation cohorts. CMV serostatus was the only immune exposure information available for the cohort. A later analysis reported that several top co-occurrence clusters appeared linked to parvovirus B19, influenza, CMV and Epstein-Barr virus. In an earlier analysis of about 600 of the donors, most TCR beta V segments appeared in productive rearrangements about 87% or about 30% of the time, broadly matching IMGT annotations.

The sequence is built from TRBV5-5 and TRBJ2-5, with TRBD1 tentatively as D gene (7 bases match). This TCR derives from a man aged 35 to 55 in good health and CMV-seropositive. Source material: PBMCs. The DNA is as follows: TGTGCCAGCAGCTGGGGCGGGACAGTCGAGACCCAGTACTTC. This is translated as CASSWGGTVETQYF. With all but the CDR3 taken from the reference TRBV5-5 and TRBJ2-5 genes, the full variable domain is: DAGVTQSPTHLIKTRGQQVTLRCSPISGHKSVSWYQQVLGQGPQFIFQYYEKEERGRGNFPDRFSARQFPNYSSELNVNALLLGDSALYLCASSWGGTVETQYFGPGTRLLVL.